These 29 T cell receptor beta chains came from one sample sequenced in a study of T cell repertoires in cytomegalovirus infection. Each CDR3 protein is one row after TCRdb ran MiXCR on the reads. Here the sample spans fewer than 300,000 distinct CDR3 sequences, about 23% being singletons. Input material: PBMCs. The source of these receptors is a human donor in good health (CMV status not recorded). Some clones in this sample may be carry-over from other donors' samples.

This clonotype was detected many times. This chain uses TRBV4-3 with TRBJ2-5, with 12 bases lining up with TRBD2. V trimming: 3 bases; J trimming: 0 bases; junction bases outside the gene matches: 2. This CDR3 has 16 residues. Germline V gene lookup returns CDR1 LGHNA and CDR2 YSLEER. The CDR3 loop is CASSHGLAGYQETQYF. The CDR3 nucleotides are TGCGCCAGCAGCCATGGACTAGCGGGATACCAAGAGACCCAGTACTTC.

The rearrangement joins TRBV5-4 to TRBJ2-3; TRBD1 aligns across 8 bases. Germline V gene sequence: CDR1 SGHNT, CDR2 YYREEE (reference sequence). The CDR3 runs to 14 residues. V gave up 3 bases and J gave up 4 bases; unmatched junction bases: 4. The CDR3 spells CASSSRQGSDTQYF. The CDR3 DNA follows: TGTGCCAGCAGCTCTAGACAGGGGTCAGATACGCAGTATTTT. Variable domain in full (rest from reference TRBV5-4 and TRBJ2-3): ETGVTQSPTHLIKTRGQQVTLRCSSQSGHNTVSWYQQALGQGPQFIFQYYREEENGRGNFPPRFSGLQFPNYSSELNVNALELDDSALYLCASSSRQGSDTQYFGPGTRLTVL.

The chain recombines TRBV6-6 with TRBJ2-7, with D possibly matching TRBD1 (6 bases). V was pared by 2 bases and J by 2 bases, with 10 bases between. This CDR3 region has 14 residues. Germline V gene sequence: CDR1 MNHNY, CDR2 SVGAGI (reference sequence). This chain's CDR3 is CASSYGTMTYEQYF. In nucleotides, the CDR3 is TGTGCCAGCAGTTACGGGACAATGACCTACGAGCAGTACTTC.

The V call is TRBV5-1, the J call TRBJ2-1; TRBD2 aligns across 7 bases. This CDR3 has 15 residues. The germline V gene has CDR1 SGHRS and CDR2 YFSETQ. Trimming cost V 7 bases and J 3 bases; bases outside gene matches: 10. CDR3 sequence reads: CASGPIAGVYNEQFF. The CDR3 bases are TGCGCCAGCGGACCCATTGCGGGAGTCTACAATGAGCAGTTCTTC.

This rearrangement joins TRBV12-3 or TRBV12-4 to TRBJ2-6; no clear D gene. V was cut by 6 bases and J by 4 bases, with 7 bases left in between. This CDR3 has 13 amino acids. DNA of the CDR3: TGTGCCAGCAGGTCGGCCGGGGCCAACGTCCTGACTTTC. This encodes CASRSAGANVLTF.

The rearrangement joins TRBV12-3 or TRBV12-4 to TRBJ2-1; D is uncertain. V was shortened by 6 bases and J by 2 bases, with 17 bases between the two germline ends. The CDR3 is made up of 16 amino acids. The CDR3 loop reads CASSSRWASPYNEQFF. The CDR3 DNA reads as TGTGCCAGCAGCTCTCGGTGGGCGAGCCCCTACAATGAGCAGTTCTTC.

DNA for the CDR3: TGCGCCAGCTCGGAGGCAGGATACTACGAGCAGTACTTC. Protein product: CASSEAGYYEQYF. J is TRBJ2-7 and V is TRBV5-1; maybe TRBD2 (5 bases). The CDR3 consists of 13 residues. With 7 bases removed from V and 3 bases from J, the gap between germline ends came to 14 bases. CDR1 SGHRS and CDR2 YFSETQ come from the germline V gene.

The genes are TRBV5-1 and TRBJ2-3; 10 nucleotides agree with TRBD2. The CDR3 is 19 amino acids. V was pared by 0 bases and J by 3 bases, with 13 bases of the junction left unmatched. Germline V gene data show CDR1 as SGHRS and CDR2 as YFSETQ. The chain's CDR3 is CASSLGSGGAGFLTDTQYF. CDR3 in DNA: TGCGCCAGCAGCTTGGGAAGCGGGGGGGCCGGCTTCTTGACAGATACGCAGTATTTT.

In this sample, this clonotype turned up a few times. V is TRBV10-2 and J is TRBJ2-3; 9 bases line up with TRBD2. Germline V gene sequence: CDR1 WSHSY, CDR2 SAAADI. V trimming: 7 bases; J trimming: 10 bases; junction bases outside the gene matches: 9. The CDR3 is 13 amino acids. CDR3 region: CASNLAGMGAQYF. The CDR3 DNA sequence: TGCGCCAGCAATCTAGCGGGAATGGGTGCGCAGTATTTT.

This chain uses TRBV6-2 or TRBV6-3 with TRBJ1-1, with D unresolved. Germline V gene sequence: CDR1 MNHEY, CDR2 SVGEGT. V gave up 5 bases and J gave up 0 bases, with 10 bases separating them. The CDR3 sequence is 14 residues long. CDR3 in amino acids: CASSRSRMNTEAFF. DNA of the CDR3: TGTGCCAGCAGTCGTAGTAGAATGAACACTGAAGCTTTCTTT.

The rearrangement uses TRBV6-1 and TRBJ2-3; D is perhaps TRBD1 (6 bases). The length of the CDR3 is 13 residues. V dropped 2 bases and J dropped 6 bases, with 9 bases sitting between them. Per the germline V gene, CDR1 is MNHNS and CDR2 is SASEGT. CDR3 DNA sequence: TGTGCCAGCAGTGAACTGGGGGCCGATACGCAGTATTTT. This gives the protein CASSELGADTQYF.

Many counts were recorded for this clonotype. The rearrangement links TRBV7-2 to TRBJ2-5; unclear D gene. This CDR3 region has 14 residues. Trimming took off 5 bases at V and 2 bases at J, with 12 bases between the two ends. Germline CDR1 and CDR2: SGHTA and FQGNSA. This CDR3 reads CASSLPRRQETQYF. CDR3 sequence (DNA): TGTGCCAGCAGCCTTCCCAGACGGCAAGAGACCCAGTACTTC.

The chain is built from TRBV7-8 and TRBJ2-3, with D tentatively TRBD2 (6 bases). CDR1 and CDR2 from the germline V gene are SGHVS and FQNEAQ. The CDR3 loop spans 11 amino acids. Trimming left V 5 bases short and J 9 bases short, with 9 bases between. The CDR3 coding sequence is TGTGCCAGCAGCGCGGGGAACACGCAGTATTTT. Amino acids: CASSAGNTQYF.

This clonotype occurred many times. The genes are TRBV7-2 and TRBJ1-5, with D possibly being TRBD1 (5 bases). Germline values: CDR1 SGHTA, CDR2 FQGNSA. The V gene lost 0 bases and the J gene lost 9 bases, with 6 bases spanning the gap. The CDR3 runs 12 residues. CDR3 sequence reads: CASSLAGVPQHF. CDR3 sequence (DNA): TGTGCCAGCAGCTTAGCGGGGGTGCCCCAGCATTTT.

V usage is TRBV20-1 and J usage is TRBJ1-6; tentatively, D is TRBD1 (5 bases). The CDR3 runs 16 residues. The V gene's germline CDR1 is DFQATT and CDR2 SNEGSKA (reference sequence). V was shortened by 1 base and J by 10 bases, with 20 bases between the two germline ends. CDR3 in DNA: TGCAGTGCTAGAGGCGGGACCCACCCGCCTCGATCACCCCTCCACTTT. As protein: CSARGGTHPPRSPLHF.

The table lists this clonotype with a few counts. The chain carries TRBV5-1 and TRBJ2-5; no definite D call. The germline V gene has CDR1 SGHRS and CDR2 YFSETQ. The CDR3 runs to 13 residues. Trimming left V 0 bases short and J 5 bases short, with 8 bases between. CDR3 sequence (DNA): TGCGCCAGCAGCTTGGCCGCTGTGGAGACCCAGTACTTC. Translating it yields CASSLAAVETQYF.

The sample holds many counts of this clonotype. J is TRBJ2-2 and V is TRBV6-6; 7 nucleotides match TRBD1. The CDR3 length is 16 residues. Germline V gene lookup returns CDR1 MNHNY and CDR2 SVGAGI (reference sequence). Trimming took 0 bases from V and 5 from J; bases not matched to a gene: 6. CDR3 amino acids: CASSYSLTGKTGELFF. The CDR3 DNA follows: TGTGCCAGCAGTTACTCCTTGACAGGGAAAACCGGGGAGCTGTTTTTT.

A few counts support this clonotype. The rearrangement joins TRBV28 to TRBJ2-5, with D possibly matching TRBD2 (6 bases). V lost 6 bases and J 5 bases, leaving 16 bases between the germline ends. Per germline, CDR1 MDHEN and CDR2 SYDVKM. The CDR3 contains 14 residues. The CDR3 region is CASSLAAPRETQYF. CDR3 DNA sequence: TGTGCCAGCAGCTTAGCGGCCCCGAGGGAGACCCAGTACTTC.

This clonotype was found many times. This chain uses TRBV7-2 with TRBJ1-2; D gene uncertain. V gave up 2 bases and J gave up 4 bases, with 14 bases separating them. This CDR3 is built from 15 residues. Germline CDR1 SGHTA, CDR2 FQGNSA. The CDR3 DNA reads as TGTGCCAGCAGCTTATTTACAGACCTGTTCTATGGCTACACCTTC. It translates to CASSLFTDLFYGYTF.

This clonotype was seen more than once but under ten times. The CDR3 is CASSFGAGGEETQYF. CDR3 DNA: TGTGCCAGCAGCTTCGGGGCAGGGGGCGAAGAGACCCAGTACTTC. The V call is TRBV11-2, the J call TRBJ2-5; 8 bases match TRBD1. The CDR3 totals 15 residues. Germline CDR1 and CDR2: SGHAT and FQNNGV. Trimming at V came to 3 bases and at J to 3 bases, leaving 6 bases not matched to a gene.

This clonotype has ten or more counts. The rearrangement joins TRBV7-2 to TRBJ1-2; 8 bases are a match to TRBD1. The CDR3 consists of 16 residues. Looked up from germline, CDR1 is SGHTA and CDR2 is FQGNSA. J gave up 4 bases and V 4 bases, and 11 bases lay outside the gene matches. CDR3 in amino acids: CASSSPRDRPLYGYTF. The CDR3 coding sequence is TGTGCCAGCAGCTCACCGAGGGACAGGCCCCTCTATGGCTACACCTTC. The variable domain in full, completed from reference TRBV7-2 and TRBJ1-2, reads GAGVSQSPSNKVTEKGKDVELRCDPISGHTALYWYRQSLGQGLEFLIYFQGNSAPDKSGLPSDRFSAERTGGSVSTLTIQRTQQEDSAVYLCASSSPRDRPLYGYTFGSGTRLTVV.

About this clonotype itself: One end of the junction varies from germline; a read error may be responsible. The gene calls are TRBV7-7 and TRBJ2-7, with 7 bases lining up with TRBD2. Germline CDR1 is SSHAT and CDR2 is FNYEAQ (reference sequence). This CDR3 is built from 16 residues. Here the CDR3 DNA reads TGTGCTAGCAGCGTACCCGCGGGGGAGGTCGTCTACGAGCAGTACTTC. Protein: CASSVPAGEVVYEQYF.

This clonotype was seen at least ten times. The chain's CDR3 is CASSLGTVSPSEAFF. CDR3 nucleotide sequence: TGTGCCAGCAGCTTAGGCACAGTCTCCCCCTCTGAAGCTTTCTTT. The chain joins TRBV11-3 to TRBJ1-1; no firm D call. The CDR3 loop spans 15 amino acids. Germline V gene lookup returns CDR1 SGHNT and CDR2 YENEEA. Trimming removed 1 base at V and 6 bases at J, with 15 bases between.

This sequence joins TRBV6-2 or TRBV6-3 and TRBJ2-5; possible D gene TRBD2, 5 bases. Deletions cut 6 bases from V and 7 bases from J, with 15 bases between. Germline V gives CDR1 MNHEY, CDR2 SVGEGT. The CDR3 sequence is 13 residues long. The chain's CDR3 is CASSSGLITTQYF. The CDR3 nucleotides read TGTGCCAGCAGCTCCGGACTTATCACGACCCAGTACTTC.

J is TRBJ2-1 and V is TRBV18; D not certain. The germline gives CDR1 KGHSH, CDR2 LQKENI. V dropped 3 bases and J dropped 0 bases, with 6 bases sitting between them. The CDR3 totals 14 residues. The CDR3 DNA sequence: TGTGCCAGCTCACCGTCCCACTCCTACAATGAGCAGTTCTTC. Translated: CASSPSHSYNEQFF.

The V call is TRBV3-1, the J call TRBJ1-4; unclear D gene. Trimming took 2 bases from V and 4 from J, leaving 8 bases between them. The CDR3 runs to 14 residues. CDR1 and CDR2 (germline): LGHDT, YNNKEL (reference sequence). Here the CDR3 DNA reads TGTGCCAGCAGCCAATTCGGGAGTAATGAAAAACTGTTTTTT. It codes for CASSQFGSNEKLFF.

This clonotype is termed medium-sized. The chain combines TRBV28 with TRBJ2-7; D gene uncertain. V lost 3 bases, J lost 2 bases, and 11 bases lay in between. The CDR3 covers 14 residues. Germline-derived CDR1 and CDR2 are MDHEN and SYDVKM. As DNA, the CDR3 is TGTGCCAGCAGTTTCGCGGTGTCCCCCTACGAGCAGTACGTC. Translation: CASSFAVSPYEQYV.

The chain employs TRBV19 and TRBJ2-7, with 9 bases identical to TRBD1. Germline V gives CDR1 LNHDA, CDR2 SQIVND (reference sequence). This CDR3 contains 15 residues. Losses at the gene ends were 0 bases for V and 5 bases for J; bases not matched to a gene: 5. CDR3 DNA: TGTGCCAGTAGTATAGACCGGACAGGGGCCGACGAGCAGTACTTC. Encoded protein: CASSIDRTGADEQYF.

There are a few counts of this clonotype. The CDR3 DNA reads TGTGCCAGCAGCTTAGGGGGGTATAATGAAAAACTGTTTTTT. This encodes CASSLGGYNEKLFF. The chain joins TRBV7-2 to TRBJ1-4, with D maybe TRBD1 (5 bases). With 1 base removed from V and 4 bases from J, the gap between germline ends came to 7 bases. This CDR3 is built from 14 residues. Looked up from germline, CDR1 is SGHTA and CDR2 is FQGNSA.